The clone carrying this T cell receptor (beta chain) was counted a few times. The antigen remains unidentified. This entry is derived from a study of T-cell reconstitution after alpha-beta-depleted transplantation in children. Points from the study as a whole: It was surviving recipient T cells and thymic progenitors that gave some patients high TCRbeta diversity at day 60. T-cell counts and diversity were attributed mostly to newly produced T cells one year after transplant. After transplant, at about two months, alpha-beta T cells were reportedly derived from several hundred expanded graft clones.

There are 15 residues in the CDR3. Trimming took off 2 bases at V and 7 bases at J, with 17 bases between the two ends. Germline values: CDR1 KGHSH, CDR2 LQKENI. Unique molecular identifiers tagged the TCRbeta library. From the PCR reads, TCRdb called clonotypes with MiXCR, one entry per CDR3 protein. The sample lists about 150,000 distinct CDR3 sequences, around 10% occurring once. The chain combines TRBV18 with TRBJ1-2; D possibly corresponds to TRBD1 (6 bases). This sequence was found in a boy between 2 and 10 years old with acute myeloid leukemia, due to receive a stem cell transplant. The sample in question was PBMCs, obtained before TCRalphabeta/CD19-depleted stem cell transplant. CDR3 nucleotides: TGTGCCAGCTCACCAAGCTTAGGGGACACCAGTGGCTACACCTTC. It codes for CASSPSLGDTSGYTF.